This T cell receptor beta chain was obtained from a study of metastatic and nonmetastatic thyroid tumors (dated by TCRdb to about 2020). Regarding the complete study: For patients with malignant and with benign thyroid disease, the researchers compared repertoires between peripheral blood samples and tumor or nodule tissue samples. Overall study outcomes, separate from this receptor: In both blood and tumor samples, TCR beta diversity was reported to be significantly higher in malignant tumors than in benign nodules.

No treatment had been received by any patient before thyroid surgery. Using T-cell receptor beta sequencing, the study looked back at clinical samples from patients collected from the early 2010s to the late 2010s. The library came from PCR. Reads for this sample came from an Illumina HiSeq 4000. High-throughput sequencing was used to profile the TCR beta-chain CDR3 region of every patient. The paper's processing steps were these. CDR3 differences across clinicopathological groups were used to build a classifier for discriminating distant-metastatic papillary thyroid cancer patients. The Shannon index was used to assess repertoire diversity, and the Morisita-Horn index was used to assess tumor-blood repertoire similarity. The raw public reads went through TCRdb reprocessing: fastp at Q25, MiXCR clone calling, in-frame beta chains kept. TCRdb, not the authors, supplied the V and J calls. Within this sample are about 41,000 clones, with roughly 10% of them counted one time only. Of the sample, approximately 22% is held by the ten largest clones.

The CDR3 runs 14 amino acids, cysteine and phenylalanine included. This entry keeps only the CDR3 DNA: 42 bases, framed from base 1. For CDR1 and CDR2, the germline V gene (reference sequence) lists LNHDA and SQIVND. This clone was counted at least ten times. What this receptor recognizes is not known. The junction departs from the called germline gene at one end, perhaps through a read error. This chain joins TRBV19 to TRBJ1-1; TRBD1 is a possible D gene, resting on 6 matching bases. The sequence came from a female donor with papillary thyroid cancer or a benign thyroid nodule (not recorded which). Some clones in this sample may be carry-over from other donors' samples. The source material was blood. The sequenced DNA is TGTGCCAGTAGGATAGGGGGTTCGAACACTGAAGCTTTCTTT. This yields the protein CASRIGGSNTEAFF.